This T cell receptor beta chain was found in a study of blood T cell repertoires in COVID-19. The V and J ends lost 3 bases and 1 base respectively, with 10 bases between them. The CDR3 runs 16 residues. Germline V gene lookup returns CDR1 LNHNV and CDR2 YYDKDF (reference sequence). Measured with immunoSEQ multiplex PCR; TCRdb has only the in-frame clones, and not every one. The sample shows 20,000 to 25,000 clones, roughly nine tenths of them seen only once. The sequenced sample consisted of peripheral blood. The J gene is TRBJ1-6, the V gene TRBV15; no reliable D call. The origin of this receptor is an older man with acute or convalescent COVID-19. The CDR3 DNA reads TGTGCCACCAGCAGTGGGTCTAGATCCTATAATTCACCCCTCCACTTT. It codes for CATSSGSRSYNSPLHF.